This note documents a single T cell receptor beta chain sequence. A second about 7 to 12 cycle PCR used barcoded and J-beta primers. TCRdb fed the 5' RACE reads into MiXCR, producing one record per CDR3 protein. The repertoire has approximately 800,000 distinct CDR3 sequences, over 45% of them found once; the top ten carry approximately 23%. The data were obtained in a study of blood T cells in healthy people across ages. The germline V gene encodes CDR1 MNHEY and CDR2 SVGAGI. There are 15 residues in the CDR3. V was shortened by 4 bases and J by 0 bases, with 11 bases between the two germline ends. The sequence was collected from a man aged 25-45 years in good health. The sample taken for sequencing was blood. The gene calls are TRBV6-5 and TRBJ2-3, with D perhaps matching TRBD2 (5 bases). Here the CDR3 reads CASSSTRTSTDTQYF. CDR3 DNA: TGTGCCAGCAGTTCCACTAGGACTAGCACAGATACGCAGTATTTT.